This TCR beta chain came from a study of shared clonotypes between healthy human individuals. Overall study context: CD4 naive and memory got three plates each, CD8 naive two, CD8 memory one. The study's findings and limits: Generation of non-shared clonotypes was less probable than generation of clonotypes shared by all four donors.

Each subset's genomic DNA was shared equally among a number of immunoSEQ plates. Measured with immunoSEQ multiplex PCR; TCRdb has only the in-frame clones, and not every one. The sample yields some 630,000 clones, around 72% seen once. This clone was seen more than once but under ten times. Its antigen is unknown. This CDR3 region has 13 residues. CDR1 and CDR2 from the germline V gene are GTSNPN and SVGIG (reference sequence). V lost 0 bases to trimming and J lost 10 bases, with 13 bases between them. The material sequenced was memory CD4+ T cells sorted from blood. Documented subset: CD45RA-negative fraction. This sequence was found in a woman in her 30s in good health. This chain links TRBV30 with TRBJ1-3, with D possibly matching TRBD1 (5 bases). The CDR3 DNA is TGTGCCTGGAGTGTAGGGACGGGACTGACCATATATTTT. As protein: CAWSVGTGLTIYF.